These T cell receptor beta chains were read from a single sample in a study of beta chain features in type 1 diabetes. The method was immunoSEQ multiplex PCR; TCRdb's version includes in-frame clones alone and lacks a portion of them. The sample records some 44,000 clones, roughly 70% being singletons. Sequenced: Tregs from blood. The receptor source for this set is a woman under 30 with type 1 diabetes. CDR3s include the opening cysteine and the closing phenylalanine or tryptophan. The D gene is left open where the match is weak. For some rows the clone size is stated as once, few or many, or as a class when expanded; others skip it.

size	J	V	D	CDR3	DNA
.	TRBJ2-6	TRBV5-1	.	CASSLGYYSGANVLTF	TGCGCCAGCAGCTTGGGGTACTACTCTGGGGCCAACGTCCTGACTTTC
.	TRBJ1-5	TRBV7-2	TRBD1	CASSPVTGSSQPQHF	TGTGCCAGCAGCCCAGTGACAGGGTCCAGTCAGCCCCAGCATTTT
.	TRBJ2-1	TRBV5-4	.	CASSGPPPNNEQFF	TGTGCCAGCAGCGGGCCCCCGCCAAACAATGAGCAGTTCTTC
.	TRBJ1-1	TRBV10-3	.	CAITQTELNTEAFF	TGTGCCATCACCCAGACGGAGTTGAACACTGAAGCTTTCTTT
few	TRBJ2-7	TRBV7-3	.	CASSPRGGGEQYF	TGTGCCAGCAGCCCGAGGGGAGGAGGGGAGCAGTACTTC
.	TRBJ1-1	TRBV6-8	.	CASSSAPGGNTEAFF	TGTGCCAGCAGTTCCGCCCCGGGGGGCAACACTGAAGCTTTCTTT
few	TRBJ1-4	TRBV28	TRBD1	CASSSVAGTGSF	TGTGCCAGCAGTTCGGTGGCCGGGACAGGTTCTTTT
.	TRBJ2-2	TRBV7-2	.	CASSLATALLTGELFF	TGTGCCAGCAGCTTAGCCACAGCCCTACTCACCGGGGAGCTGTTTTTT
.	TRBJ2-3	TRBV5-1	TRBD2	CASGPGLVTDTQYF	TGCGCCAGCGGCCCGGGACTAGTCACAGATACGCAGTATTTT
.	TRBJ2-7	TRBV15	.	CATSRTSQAEQYF	TGTGCCACCAGCAGAACGTCTCAGGCCGAGCAGTACTTC
once	TRBJ1-5	TRBV6-5	.	CASSYVEGNQPQHF	TGTGCCAGCAGTTATGTTGAGGGAAATCAGCCCCAGCATTTT
.	TRBJ2-1	TRBV7-2	.	CASRPTGGVINEQFF	TGTGCCAGCAGACCTACAGGGGGGGTCATCAATGAGCAGTTCTTC
.	TRBJ2-7	TRBV28	TRBD1	CASRTGGIVEQYF	TGTGCCAGCCGGACAGGGGGGATAGTTGAGCAGTACTTC
.	TRBJ1-3	TRBV6-5	.	CASSPIHSGNTIYF	TGTGCCAGCAGCCCAATACACTCTGGAAACACCATATATTTT
.	TRBJ2-1	TRBV7-3	.	CASSPTSYNEQFF	TGTGCCAGCAGCCCGACTAGCTACAATGAGCAGTTCTTC
.	TRBJ2-2	TRBV4-3	.	CASSHRLGVVARTGELFF	TGCGCCAGCAGCCACAGGCTAGGGGTGGTCGCTCGCACCGGGGAGCTGTTTTTT
.	TRBJ1-2	TRBV7-2	.	CASSGGYGYGYTF	TGTGCCAGCAGCGGGGGGTATGGCTATGGCTACACCTTC
.	TRBJ2-7	TRBV7-2	.	CASSLGGGNYEQYF	TGTGCCAGCAGCTTAGGTGGCGGGAACTACGAGCAGTACTTC
.	TRBJ2-1	TRBV7-9	TRBD1	CAGEGGTGGMNEQFF	TGTGCCGGCGAGGGGGGGACAGGGGGCATGAATGAGCAGTTCTTC
.	TRBJ1-5	TRBV28	TRBD1	CASNFAGGASQPQHF	TGTGCCAGCAACTTTGCAGGGGGCGCGAGTCAGCCCCAGCATTTT
.	TRBJ1-1	TRBV19	TRBD1	CAMKAGGEAFF	TGTGCCATGAAAGCAGGGGGCGAAGCTTTCTTT
few	TRBJ2-1	TRBV7-2	TRBD2	CASTRAGYNEQFF	TGTGCCAGCACCCGAGCGGGGTACAATGAGCAGTTCTTC
.	TRBJ2-7	TRBV4-1	.	CASSQADKTYEQYF	TGCGCCAGCAGCCAAGCAGACAAAACCTACGAGCAGTACTTC
few	TRBJ2-5	TRBV7-2	TRBD2	CASSLDAGGQETQYF	TGTGCCAGCAGCTTAGACGCGGGGGGCCAAGAGACCCAGTACTTC
.	TRBJ2-1	TRBV6-5	TRBD1	CASTRTGAYNEQFF	TGTGCCAGCACCCGGACAGGTGCGTACAATGAGCAGTTCTTC
few	TRBJ2-7	TRBV7-2	.	CASSSLLLYEQYF	TGTGCCAGCAGCTCACTCCTGCTATACGAGCAGTACTTC
once	TRBJ1-2	TRBV9	TRBD1	CASTRQGDGYTF	TGTGCCAGCACAAGACAGGGGGATGGCTACACCTTC
.	TRBJ1-4	TRBV5-1	.	CASSSSTTNEKLFF	TGCGCCAGCAGCAGCTCTACGACTAATGAAAAACTGTTTTTT
.	TRBJ2-4	TRBV19	.	CASSKAGDLAKNIQYF	TGTGCCAGTAGTAAGGCAGGGGATCTAGCCAAAAACATTCAGTACTTC
.	TRBJ2-7	TRBV4-1	TRBD1	CASSQAGGGYEQYF	TGCGCCAGCAGCCAAGCAGGGGGCGGTTACGAGCAGTACTTC
once	TRBJ1-2	TRBV7-6	.	CASSGPGVYGYTF	TGTGCCAGCAGCGGCCCGGGGGTCTATGGCTACACCTTC
.	TRBJ2-5	TRBV5-1	TRBD2	CASSLAGLEVETQYF	TGCGCCAGCAGCTTGGCGGGACTAGAGGTAGAGACCCAGTACTTC
.	TRBJ2-1	TRBV9	.	CASSVGDSGSSYNEQFF	TGTGCCAGCAGCGTAGGGGATAGCGGCAGCTCCTACAATGAGCAGTTCTTC
few	TRBJ2-7	TRBV7-2	TRBD2	CASSLSLAGGPSRGQYF	TGTGCCAGCAGCTTGTCACTAGCGGGAGGGCCCTCGCGAGGGCAGTACTTC
once	TRBJ2-7	TRBV19	TRBD2	CASRSGGRFSYEQYF	TGTGCCAGTAGGAGCGGCGGGAGGTTTTCCTACGAGCAGTACTTC
.	TRBJ1-3	TRBV15	.	CATSRDWGEGNTIYF	TGTGCCACCAGCAGAGATTGGGGGGAAGGGAACACCATATATTTT
.	TRBJ2-7	TRBV10-3	TRBD1	CAISPGTGRYEQYF	TGTGCCATCAGTCCAGGGACAGGTCGCTACGAGCAGTACTTC
.	TRBJ2-3	TRBV9	TRBD2	CASSVSGTTDTQYF	TGTGCCAGCAGCGTTAGCGGGACTACAGATACGCAGTATTTT
.	TRBJ1-2	TRBV6-5	.	CASIRGTFYGYTF	TGTGCCAGCATTCGCGGGACGTTTTATGGCTACACCTTC
few	TRBJ2-3	TRBV14	TRBD2	CASSPRLTSGGPDTQYF	TGTGCCAGCAGCCCACGCCTCACTAGCGGGGGGCCAGATACGCAGTATTTT
.	TRBJ2-2	TRBV4-1	.	CASSHPVRGELFF	TGCGCCAGCAGCCACCCAGTCCGCGGGGAGCTGTTTTTT
few	TRBJ2-7	TRBV4-3	TRBD2	CASSQSAGGSEQYF	TGCGCCAGCAGCCAGTCGGCGGGAGGGAGCGAGCAGTACTTC
.	TRBJ1-2	TRBV11-3	.	CASSLQGIGGYTF	TGTGCCAGCAGCTTACAGGGGATAGGGGGCTACACCTTC
few	TRBJ1-3	TRBV9	.	CASSDRRGDGNTIYF	TGTGCCAGCAGCGACCGCAGGGGAGATGGAAACACCATATATTTT
.	TRBJ2-1	TRBV7-2	TRBD2	CASSPSGRWDEQFF	TGTGCCAGCAGCCCTAGCGGGAGGTGGGATGAGCAGTTCTTC
.	TRBJ2-3	TRBV11-2	TRBD2	CASSTDRLAGVYTQYF	TGTGCCAGCAGCACCGACCGACTAGCGGGGGTTTATACGCAGTATTTT
.	TRBJ2-5	TRBV10-1	.	CASRTADKNWTQYF	TGCGCCAGCCGTACGGCGGACAAGAATTGGACCCAGTACTTC
.	TRBJ2-1	TRBV7-3	.	CASSLTGSSYNEQFF	TGTGCCAGCAGCCTAACGGGCAGCTCCTACAATGAGCAGTTCTTC
.	TRBJ2-1	TRBV7-9	.	CASSPGTNEQFF	TGTGCCAGCAGCCCCGGGACAAATGAGCAGTTCTTC
.	TRBJ1-5	TRBV27	.	CASSLSGQFNQPQHF	TGTGCCAGCAGTTTGTCCGGACAGTTCAATCAGCCCCAGCATTTT
.	TRBJ2-3	TRBV7-9	.	CASRQTGTDTQYF	TGTGCCAGCAGACAGACGGGCACAGATACGCAGTATTTT
.	TRBJ1-4	TRBV15	.	CATSRGATTLEKLFF	TGTGCCACCAGCAGAGGAGCTACGACACTTGAAAAACTGTTTTTT
few	TRBJ2-1	TRBV4-1	.	CASSQSREQFF	TGCGCCAGCAGCCAATCGAGGGAGCAGTTCTTC